Presented here are 13 T cell receptor beta chains from one specimen sequenced in a study of blood T cell repertoires in COVID-19. Only in-frame clones appear in the TCRdb table, and some are missing; sequencing was by immunoSEQ multiplex PCR. The sample lists around 300,000 clones; 65% to 90% were seen once. The sample consisted of peripheral blood. The receptors here all came from a human donor in a cohort sampled during active COVID-19.

This rearrangement joins TRBV18 to TRBJ1-1, with a tentative D call TRBD1 (5 bases). From germline, CDR1 is KGHSH and CDR2 LQKENI. The CDR3 has 15 amino acids. V was clipped by 3 bases and J by 6 bases, with 17 bases between them. CDR3 in amino acids: CASSPGGDLVAEAFF. The CDR3 bases are TGTGCCAGCTCACCGGGGGGTGACCTCGTCGCTGAAGCTTTCTTT.

The J gene is TRBJ2-1, the V gene TRBV29-1; the match to TRBD1 covers 7 bases. Trimming removed 5 bases from V and 3 bases from J; junction bases left unmatched: 4. The CDR3 has 13 amino acids. In germline, CDR1 is SQVTM, CDR2 ANQGSEA. The CDR3 nucleotides read TGCAGCGTTACCGGGACAGTCTACAATGAGCAGTTCTTC. Translated: CSVTGTVYNEQFF.

In its sample, this clone was seen a few times. This chain connects TRBV5-4 to TRBJ2-7; D possibly corresponds to TRBD1 (6 bases). The length of the CDR3 is 15 residues. V was clipped by 0 bases and J by 0 bases, with 10 bases between them. Looked up from germline, CDR1 is SGHNT and CDR2 is YYREEE (reference sequence). Written as DNA, the CDR3 is TGTGCCAGCAGCTTGGGGCACAGGGACTCCTACGAGCAGTACTTC. The encoded protein is CASSLGHRDSYEQYF.

The CDR3 DNA reads TGTGCCAGCCACTTGACTGAAGCTTTCTTT. It specifies CASHLTEAFF. The chain employs TRBV2 and TRBJ1-1; unclear D gene. The CDR3 loop spans 10 amino acids. V lost 8 bases to trimming and J lost 5 bases, with 6 bases between them. From germline, CDR1 is SNHLY and CDR2 FYNNEI.

The rearrangement joins TRBV5-1 to TRBJ1-2, with a weak D call TRBD1 (5 bases). Trimming cost V 0 bases and J 0 bases, with 9 bases left between them. This CDR3 contains 15 residues. Germline V gives CDR1 SGHRS, CDR2 YFSETQ. This CDR3 is CASSLGGTTNYGYTF. Here the CDR3 DNA reads TGCGCCAGCAGCTTGGGCGGGACTACTAACTATGGCTACACCTTC.

V usage is TRBV18 and J usage is TRBJ1-6, with 9 bases that match TRBD1. Germline CDR1 reads KGHSH; CDR2 reads LQKENI. The CDR3 extends over 16 amino acids. The junction had 9 bases not matched to a gene; V was cut back by 2 bases and J by 10 bases. The CDR3 here is CASSPDRTGVNSPLHF. Here the CDR3 DNA reads TGTGCCAGCTCACCAGATCGGACAGGGGTGAACTCACCCCTCCACTTT.

The chain has TRBV5-8 and TRBJ1-1; no clear D. V lost 1 base and J lost 7, with 8 bases in between. Germline V CDR1 and CDR2: SGHTS, YDEGEE. The CDR3 loop spans 12 amino acids. For the CDR3, the DNA is TGTGCCAGCAGCTTGTACGGGGTTGAAGCTTTCTTT. It encodes CASSLYGVEAFF. Based on the CDR3 plus reference TRBV5-8 and TRBJ1-1, the full variable domain is EAGVTQSPTHLIKTRGQQATLRCSPISGHTSVYWYQQALGLGLQFLLWYDEGEERNRGNFPPRFSGRQFPNYSSELNVNALELEDSALYLCASSLYGVEAFFGQGTRLTVV.

The chain recombines TRBV6-5 with TRBJ2-7, with D perhaps TRBD1 (5 bases). The V end was cut by 8 bases, the J end by 3 bases, with 14 bases between. CDR3 length: 13 residues. CDR1 is MNHEY and CDR2 is SVGAGI in the germline V gene. CDR3 nucleotides: TGTGCCAGCGCCCTAACGACAGTCTACGAGCAGTACTTC. Amino acids: CASALTTVYEQYF.

J is TRBJ1-6 and V is TRBV5-6; perhaps TRBD1 as D (6 bases). Germline lookup yields CDR1 SGHDT and CDR2 YYEEEE. With 3 bases removed from V and 9 bases from J, the gap between germline ends came to 10 bases. This CDR3 has 13 amino acids. CDR3 residues: CASSWGLGSPLHF. The CDR3 bases are TGTGCCAGCAGCTGGGGGCTAGGTTCACCCCTCCACTTT.

This chain joins TRBV4-2 and TRBJ1-4, with a possible D match to TRBD1 (5 bases). The CDR3 spans 15 residues. The germline V and J ends were trimmed by 3 bases and 0 bases, with 8 bases remaining between them. The germline CDR1 and CDR2 sequences are LGHNA and YNFKEQ. CDR3 sequence: CASSQDTSTNEKLFF. For the CDR3, the DNA is TGTGCCAGCAGCCAGGACACCTCAACTAATGAAAAACTGTTTTTT.

The chain has TRBV5-1 and TRBJ1-5; the D gene is possibly TRBD1 (5 bases). Germline V gene sequence: CDR1 SGHRS, CDR2 YFSETQ. The CDR3 runs to 16 residues. Trimming took off 4 bases at V and 1 base at J, with 15 bases between the two ends. In DNA form, the CDR3 reads TGCGCCAGCAGCCCTGACGGGGGTAGGAGCAATCAGCCCCAGCATTTT. Translation gives CASSPDGGRSNQPQHF. Variable domain in full (rest from reference TRBV5-1 and TRBJ1-5): KAGVTQTPRYLIKTRGQQVTLSCSPISGHRSVSWYQQTPGQGLQFLFEYFSETQRNKGNFPGRFSGRQFSNSRSEMNVSTLELGDSALYLCASSPDGGRSNQPQHFGDGTRLSIL.

This chain links TRBV5-6 with TRBJ2-6, with unresolved D. Germline V gene lookup returns CDR1 SGHDT and CDR2 YYEEEE. This CDR3 region has 14 residues. V was clipped by 2 bases and J by 1 base, with 4 bases between them. The CDR3 DNA follows: TGTGCCAGCAGCTTCCCGTCTGGGGCCAACGTCCTGACTTTC. Its protein product is CASSFPSGANVLTF.

V and J are TRBV5-1 and TRBJ1-2, with 8 bases identical to TRBD1. V lost 5 bases and J lost 4; bases outside the gene matches: 4. The germline CDR1 and CDR2 sequences are SGHRS and YFSETQ. There are 13 residues in the CDR3. CDR3 bases: TGCGCCAGCAGACAGGACAGGGCCTATGGCTACACCTTC. It codes for CASRQDRAYGYTF.